This T cell receptor (beta chain) was recovered during a study of T-cell reconstitution after alpha-beta-depleted transplantation in children. This CDR3 contains 17 residues. Germline loops: CDR1 SGHTA, CDR2 FQGNSA. Trimming removed 5 bases from V and 2 bases from J, with 20 bases in between. TCRbeta library preparation incorporated unique molecular identifiers. TCRdb ran MiXCR on the PCR reads and lists one entry per CDR3 protein. The sample holds a few hundred thousand distinct CDR3 sequences, approximately 10% seen once. This clonotype was found a few times. This sequence was found in a human donor who donated a stem cell graft to a child with acute myeloid leukemia. The sequenced sample was PBMCs from the stem cell graft donor, obtained from the stem cell graft. V usage is TRBV7-2 and J usage is TRBJ2-3, with D perhaps TRBD2 (5 bases). In DNA, the CDR3 is TGTGCCAGCAGCCCCGGGGTTTTGGCGGGTTTCACAGATACGCAGTATTTT. Translating it yields CASSPGVLAGFTDTQYF.